This T cell receptor (beta chain) was identified during a study of beta chain features in type 1 diabetes. Sampling consisted of one heparinised blood draw per donor, averaging approximately 120 mL. Isolation of CD4+ naive, central memory, regulatory and stem cell-like memory cells was achieved by sorting via CD45RO/CCR7/CD25/CD127/CD95/CD27. The germline gives CDR1 SGDLS, CDR2 YYNGEE. CDR3 length: 15 residues. V gave up 0 bases and J gave up 7 bases; unmatched junction bases: 7. Findings and caveats of the study: VDJ junctions in type 1 diabetes patients carried more deletions and fewer insertions. TCRB repertoires of naive, central memory and Treg cells appeared more similar among patients than among healthy donors.

Investigators reverse transcribed all isolated RNA, so they sequenced expressed TCRB transcripts. Assay: immunoSEQ multiplex PCR; the TCRdb copy retains only in-frame clones and omits some. The table includes about 350,000 clones, around 20% detected once. In the case of this clone: Its target is not known.

The chain has TRBV9 and TRBJ2-1; 7 bases align to TRBD1. The origin of this receptor is a woman aged 18-29 years in good health. Source material: naive CD4+ T cells from blood. CDR3 loop: CASSVAPTGWNEQFF. In DNA form, the CDR3 reads TGTGCCAGCAGCGTAGCCCCGACAGGGTGGAATGAGCAGTTCTTC. The variable domain in full, completed from reference TRBV9 and TRBJ2-1, reads DSGVTQTPKHLITATGQRVTLRCSPRSGDLSVYWYQQSLDQGLQFLIQYYNGEERAKGNILERFSAQQFPDLHSELNLSSLELGDSALYFCASSVAPTGWNEQFFGPGTRLTVL.